This T cell receptor (beta chain) derives from a study of a mutant IDH1 vaccine in newly diagnosed glioma. As for the study in general: Before enrollment, the patients had been treated with radiotherapy alone, temozolomide alone, or both together. Most of them had received both.

To note about this clone: No antigen is known for it.

Clones were sequenced by immunoSEQ multiplex PCR, and TCRdb holds only the in-frame ones, with some missing. The data hold approximately 50,000 clones, with roughly 80% observed a single time. Indicated time point: week 47, end of study. The study gave 300 ug of mutant IDH1 20-mer peptide per vaccine dose, with topical imiquimod. The source is a woman between 50 and 59 years old with glioma. The material was PBMCs, obtained from a glioma patient whose treatment included an IDH1 peptide vaccine.

The CDR3 DNA is TGCGCCAGCAGCCAAAGACAGGGCGCTGAAGCTTTCTTT. Encoded protein: CASSQRQGAEAFF. The chain carries TRBV4-1 and TRBJ1-1, with TRBD1 matching 7 bases. Trimming cost V 2 bases and J 6 bases; bases outside gene matches: 3. The germline V gene has CDR1 MGHRA and CDR2 YSYEKL. This CDR3 spans 13 amino acids.